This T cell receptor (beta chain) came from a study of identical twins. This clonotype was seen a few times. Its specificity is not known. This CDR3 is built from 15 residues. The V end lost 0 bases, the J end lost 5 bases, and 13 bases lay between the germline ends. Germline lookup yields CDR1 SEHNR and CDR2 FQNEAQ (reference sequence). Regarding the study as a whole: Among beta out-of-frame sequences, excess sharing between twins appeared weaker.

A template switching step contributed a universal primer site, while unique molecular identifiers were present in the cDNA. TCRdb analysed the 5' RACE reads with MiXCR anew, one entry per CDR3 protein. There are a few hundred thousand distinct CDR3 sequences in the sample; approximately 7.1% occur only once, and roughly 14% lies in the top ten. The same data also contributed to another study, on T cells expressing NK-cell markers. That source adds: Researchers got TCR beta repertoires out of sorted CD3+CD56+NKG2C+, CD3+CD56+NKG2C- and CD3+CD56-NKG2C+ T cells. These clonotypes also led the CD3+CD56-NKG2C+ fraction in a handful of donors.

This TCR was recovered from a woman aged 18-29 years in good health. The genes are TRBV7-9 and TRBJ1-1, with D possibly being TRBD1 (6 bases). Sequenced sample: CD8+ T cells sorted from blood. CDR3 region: CASSLAQGRRTEAFF. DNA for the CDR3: TGTGCCAGCAGCTTAGCCCAGGGGAGGAGGACTGAAGCTTTCTTT.